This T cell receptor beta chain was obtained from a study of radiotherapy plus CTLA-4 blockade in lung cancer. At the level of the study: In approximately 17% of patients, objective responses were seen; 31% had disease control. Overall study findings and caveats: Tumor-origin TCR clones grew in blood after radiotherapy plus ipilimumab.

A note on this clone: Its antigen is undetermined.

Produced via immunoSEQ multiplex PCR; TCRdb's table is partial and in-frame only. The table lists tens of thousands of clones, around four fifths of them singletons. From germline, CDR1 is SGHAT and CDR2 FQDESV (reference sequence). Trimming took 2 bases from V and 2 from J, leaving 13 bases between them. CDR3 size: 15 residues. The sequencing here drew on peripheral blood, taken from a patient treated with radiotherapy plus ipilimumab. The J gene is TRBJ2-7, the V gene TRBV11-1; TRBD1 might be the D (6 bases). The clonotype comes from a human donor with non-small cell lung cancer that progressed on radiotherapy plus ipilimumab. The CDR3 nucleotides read TGTGCCAGCAGCTTAACCCAGGACAGAGCCTACGAGCAGTACTTC. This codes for CASSLTQDRAYEQYF.